The 16 T cell receptor beta chains presented below share a single source sample, sequenced in a study of post-analysis software for immune sequencing data. Unique molecular identifiers were built into the TCR beta cDNA libraries. Each CDR3 protein gets one entry after TCRdb re-called the PCR reads with MiXCR. The table includes around 770,000 distinct CDR3 sequences, around 42% detected once. Study findings and constraints: Five or six TRBV segments, TRBV5-6, TRBV5-1 and TRBV20-1 among them, were found more frequent in patients than controls.

For these TCRs, the target antigens are not known. Sequencing used blood. The receptors were sampled from a girl aged 10 to 17 with multiple sclerosis.

V and J are TRBV5-5 and TRBJ2-7; a possible D gene is TRBD2 (6 bases). The CDR3 has 14 residues. Germline V CDR1 and CDR2: SGHKS, YYEKEE (reference sequence). V lost 7 bases and J 5 bases, leaving 19 bases between the germline ends. The DNA of the CDR3 is TGTGCCAGCGGATTGGCTACTAGCTACCACGAGCAGTACTTC. Amino acid sequence: CASGLATSYHEQYF. The full variable domain, rest sourced from reference TRBV5-5 and TRBJ2-7, is DAGVTQSPTHLIKTRGQQVTLRCSPISGHKSVSWYQQVLGQGPQFIFQYYEKEERGRGNFPDRFSARQFPNYSSELNVNALLLGDSALYLCASGLATSYHEQYFGPGTRLTVT.

This clonotype was picked up a small number of times. This chain joins TRBV24-1 and TRBJ1-5; D is perhaps TRBD1 (6 bases). CDR1 and CDR2 (germline): KGHDR, SFDVKD. CDR3 length: 14 residues. V gave up 3 bases and J gave up 4 bases, with 9 bases separating them. The CDR3 coding sequence is TGTGCCACCAGTGATCGGACAGTAAATCAGCCCCAGCATTTT. Amino acid sequence: CATSDRTVNQPQHF.

This clonotype was seen a few times. V and J are TRBV12-3 or TRBV12-4 and TRBJ2-5; 15 positions agree with TRBD2. This CDR3 has 17 residues. Unmatched junction bases numbered 5, after V lost 1 base and J lost 5 bases. The CDR3 nucleotides read TGTGCCAGCAGTTTAGGGACTAGCGGGAGGGCGGAGGAGACCCAGTACTTC. Its translation is CASSLGTSGRAEETQYF.

The chain links TRBV4-1 to TRBJ1-4; tentative D call: TRBD1 (6 bases). Germline V gene data show CDR1 as MGHRA and CDR2 as YSYEKL. Trimming removed 4 bases from V and 0 bases from J, with 12 bases in between. This CDR3 comprises 16 residues. This CDR3 reads CASSRWTVATNEKLFF. Here the CDR3 DNA reads TGCGCCAGCAGCCGTTGGACAGTTGCAACTAATGAAAAACTGTTTTTT.

This clonotype has a handful of counts. The chain carries TRBV7-2 and TRBJ2-5; 11 bases are a match to TRBD2. From germline, CDR1 is SGHTA and CDR2 FQGNSA. V lost 5 bases and J lost 0; bases outside the gene matches: 5. The CDR3 spans 16 residues. CDR3 DNA sequence: TGTGCCAGCAGCCCGCGACTAGCGGGGCACCAAGAGACCCAGTACTTC. This encodes CASSPRLAGHQETQYF.

The chain links TRBV7-2 to TRBJ1-2, with D tentatively TRBD1 (5 bases). Germline CDR1 is SGHTA and CDR2 is FQGNSA. The V gene lost 4 bases and the J gene lost 4 bases, with 13 bases spanning the gap. CDR3 length: 14 amino acids. The CDR3 loop is CASSWGGEGYGYTF. In nucleotides, the CDR3 is TGTGCCAGCAGCTGGGGGGGGGAAGGCTATGGCTACACCTTC.

V gene TRBV10-3 combines with J gene TRBJ2-7, with D hard to call. The germline gives CDR1 ENHRY, CDR2 SYGVKD. CDR3 length equals 11 residues. V lost 0 bases to trimming and J lost 7 bases, with 4 bases between them. The CDR3 is CAISESLEQYF. In DNA form, the CDR3 reads TGTGCCATCAGTGAGTCGTTGGAGCAGTACTTC.

The rearrangement links TRBV7-6 to TRBJ2-7, with 8 bases matching TRBD1. With the DNA end fitting TRBJ2-4 better, the J assignment may be wrong. From germline, CDR1 is SGHVS and CDR2 FNYEAQ. This CDR3 has 16 residues. The CDR3 spells CASSLTNRGAKNIQYF. The CDR3 nucleotides read TGTGCCAGCAGCTTAACCAACAGGGGGGCCAAAAACATTCAGTACTTC.

This rearrangement joins TRBV20-1 to TRBJ2-1, with a weak D call TRBD1 (5 bases). The CDR3 is 15 amino acids. The ends were cut back, 4 bases at V and 7 bases at J, with 20 bases in the middle. Germline loops: CDR1 DFQATT, CDR2 SNEGSKA (reference sequence). CDR3 protein: CSATPATADRNEQFF. CDR3 DNA sequence: TGCAGTGCTACGCCAGCGACAGCCGATCGTAATGAGCAGTTCTTC.

This chain uses TRBV15 with TRBJ1-2, with D possibly matching TRBD1 (5 bases). Germline CDR1 reads LNHNV; CDR2 reads YYDKDF (reference sequence). The CDR3 runs to 15 residues. Trimming removed 0 bases from V and 4 bases from J, with 12 bases in between. The DNA of the CDR3 is TGTGCCACCAGCAGAGACACGGAGAGGGGCTATGGCTACACCTTC. Residues: CATSRDTERGYGYTF.

V is TRBV20-1 and J is TRBJ2-7, with 9 bases aligning to TRBD2. The CDR3 totals 14 residues. Trimming at V came to 3 bases and at J to 9 bases, leaving 12 bases not matched to a gene. The germline V gene has CDR1 DFQATT and CDR2 SNEGSKA (reference sequence). CDR3 in amino acids: CSASVLAGELSQYF. In DNA form, the CDR3 reads TGCAGTGCTAGTGTGTTAGCGGGAGAACTATCGCAGTACTTC.

The chain couples TRBV5-1 to TRBJ2-7; D is possibly TRBD1 (6 bases). Germline values: CDR1 SGHRS, CDR2 YFSETQ. Trimming removed 2 bases at V and 3 bases at J, with 12 bases between. This CDR3 contains 14 residues. In DNA form, the CDR3 reads TGCGCCAGCAGCTTTTCACAGGGTAACTACGAGCAGTACTTC. This encodes CASSFSQGNYEQYF. Full variable domain (missing parts from reference TRBV5-1 and TRBJ2-7): KAGVTQTPRYLIKTRGQQVTLSCSPISGHRSVSWYQQTPGQGLQFLFEYFSETQRNKGNFPGRFSGRQFSNSRSEMNVSTLELGDSALYLCASSFSQGNYEQYFGPGTRLTVT.

The chain recombines TRBV29-1 with TRBJ2-6, with D perhaps assigned TRBD1 or TRBD2 (5 bases each). V gave up 3 bases and J gave up 0 bases, with 9 bases separating them. The CDR3 runs 15 residues. Germline V CDR1 and CDR2: SQVTM, ANQGSEA. The CDR3 nucleotides read TGCAGCGTTGAGATGGGGGACTCTGGGGCCAACGTCCTGACTTTC. Its protein product is CSVEMGDSGANVLTF.

The chain couples TRBV6-2 or TRBV6-3 to TRBJ2-1; 12 nucleotides align to TRBD2. J was trimmed by 8 bases and V by 6 bases; bases with no gene match: 8. Germline-derived CDR1 and CDR2 are MNHEY and SVGEGT. The CDR3 consists of 15 residues. In DNA, the CDR3 is TGTGCCAGCAGCCTGACTAGCGGGAGTTACGATGAGCAGTTCTTC. Protein product: CASSLTSGSYDEQFF.

The J gene is TRBJ2-7, the V gene TRBV3-1; TRBD2 aligns across 11 bases. The CDR3 is made up of 13 amino acids. Germline V CDR1 and CDR2: LGHDT, YNNKEL (reference sequence). Trimming cost V 9 bases and J 3 bases; bases outside gene matches: 4. In DNA form, the CDR3 reads TGTGCCAGTGGCGGGACTAGCGGCTACGAGCAGTACTTC. Translation: CASGGTSGYEQYF.

The sample holds a few counts of this clonotype. The chain has TRBV28 and TRBJ1-1; 8 nucleotides agree with TRBD1. Germline assignment: CDR1 MDHEN and CDR2 SYDVKM. Trimming removed 5 bases from V and 3 bases from J; junction bases left unmatched: 8. This CDR3 contains 15 residues. The CDR3 coding sequence is TGTGCCAGCAGTGAGGCCGGGACAGGATACACTGAAGCTTTCTTT. This translates into CASSEAGTGYTEAFF.